This TCR beta chain is from a study of cytomegalovirus exposure and HLA in healthy donors. Unmatched junction bases numbered 2, after V lost 3 bases and J lost 7 bases. Germline V gene lookup returns CDR1 PRHDT and CDR2 FYEKMQ (reference sequence). CDR3 size: 13 residues. Profiled with immunoSEQ multiplex PCR; TCRdb holds only in-frame clones, not every one. This table has almost 75,000 clones, around four fifths appearing once. This clonotype was sampled from a man aged 30 to 45 in good health and CMV-seronegative. Sequencing was carried out using PBMCs. This rearrangement joins TRBV13 to TRBJ2-1, with 8 positions matching TRBD2. CDR3 in amino acids: CASSFGGANEQFF. For the CDR3, the DNA is TGTGCCAGCAGCTTCGGGGGGGCAAATGAGCAGTTCTTC.